Listed here are 30 T cell receptor beta chains from one sample, sequenced in a study of blood T cell repertoires in COVID-19. Some clones are missing from TCRdb's copy, which holds only in-frame ones; the method was immunoSEQ multiplex PCR. The table includes 300,000 to 350,000 clones, 80% to 90% detected once. The sample comprised peripheral blood. Receptor source: a young man with active or convalescent COVID-19.

The chain recombines TRBV7-9 with TRBJ2-7; TRBD2 matches 7 bases. The CDR3 loop spans 12 amino acids. In germline, CDR1 is SEHNR, CDR2 FQNEAQ (reference sequence). V shed 5 bases, J shed 4 bases, and the junction held 2 bases outside the gene matches. The CDR3 reads CASSRDYYEQYF. As DNA, the CDR3 is TGTGCCAGCAGCCGGGACTATTACGAGCAGTACTTC.

The rearrangement links TRBV11-2 to TRBJ2-3, with D tentatively TRBD2 (5 bases). Germline CDR1 SGHAT, CDR2 FQNNGV. There are 14 residues in the CDR3. Trimming took 4 bases from V and 7 from J, leaving 15 bases between them. CDR3 DNA sequence: TGTGCCAGCAGCTGGCGAGGGCCCGAAAATACGCAGTATTTT. Protein: CASSWRGPENTQYF.

V usage is TRBV24-1 and J usage is TRBJ2-5; 8 bases align to TRBD1. In germline, CDR1 is KGHDR, CDR2 SFDVKD. This CDR3 has 16 amino acids. V lost 3 bases, J lost 2 bases, and 7 bases stayed unmatched. The CDR3 nucleotides are TGTGCCACCAGTGATCCGCAGGGGGCTGTACAAGAGACCCAGTACTTC. Its translation: CATSDPQGAVQETQYF.

The chain carries TRBV5-1 and TRBJ2-3; TRBD2 matches 9 bases. The CDR3 is 16 residues long. CDR1 is SGHRS, CDR2 YFSETQ, per germline. Losses at the gene ends were 1 base for V and 6 bases for J; bases not matched to a gene: 9. The CDR3 sequence is CASSLPPGTSLDTQYF. The CDR3 DNA reads as TGCGCCAGCAGCTTGCCGCCCGGGACTAGCTTGGATACGCAGTATTTT.

At least ten counts were recorded for this clone. The V and J genes are TRBV10-3 and TRBJ2-7, with D maybe TRBD2 (6 bases). Germline V gives CDR1 ENHRY, CDR2 SYGVKD. This CDR3 spans 14 amino acids. V was clipped by 11 bases and J by 3 bases, with 20 bases between them. For the CDR3, the DNA is TGTGCCTCCAGCCCACTAGCCCAAAGCTACGAGCAGTACTTC. Protein: CASSPLAQSYEQYF.

The chain couples TRBV2 to TRBJ2-1; the D gene is possibly TRBD1 (6 bases). Trimming removed 5 bases at V and 0 bases at J, with 17 bases between. Germline loops: CDR1 SNHLY, CDR2 FYNNEI. The CDR3 runs 17 residues. The CDR3 nucleotides are TGTGCCAGCAGTTCGGCCTCAGGGGCAAGCTCCTACAATGAGCAGTTCTTC. It is translated as CASSSASGASSYNEQFF.

The chain combines TRBV19 with TRBJ1-1, with unresolved D. The germline V gene has CDR1 LNHDA and CDR2 SQIVND (reference sequence). This CDR3 spans 10 amino acids. Trimming removed 7 bases from V and 7 bases from J, with 7 bases in between. The chain's CDR3 is CASKNSEAFF. The CDR3 nucleotides are TGTGCCAGTAAGAATAGTGAAGCTTTCTTT.

V gene TRBV6-5 combines with J gene TRBJ2-3, with D hard to call. Germline V CDR1 and CDR2: MNHEY, SVGAGI. There are 11 residues in the CDR3. V lost 8 bases to trimming and J lost 7 bases, with 10 bases between them. The CDR3 DNA follows: TGTGCCAGCTCTGGCTCCTATACGCAGTATTTT. It is translated as CASSGSYTQYF.

This clone was observed a few times. The chain links TRBV12-1 to TRBJ2-7; the D call in the table, TRBD2, was not verified against the DNA. TRBV12-1 counts as a pseudogene. The CDR3 consists of 15 residues. The CDR3 region has the DNA TGTGCCAGCAGCTTTCTTCGAGGACTCCTGGGCGAGCAGTACTTC. Its protein is CASSFLRGLLGEQYF.

This clone was seen a single time. This rearrangement joins TRBV18 to TRBJ2-1; tentatively, D is TRBD2 (6 bases). CDR1 and CDR2 from the germline V gene are KGHSH and LQKENI. The CDR3 is 15 residues long. The V and J ends lost 1 base and 2 bases respectively, with 9 bases between them. The CDR3 reads CASSPQKRAYNEQFF. CDR3 bases: TGTGCCAGCTCACCACAGAAGCGGGCCTACAATGAGCAGTTCTTC.

This sequence joins TRBV5-4 and TRBJ2-3, with 12 bases lining up with TRBD2. The trim removed 4 bases at V and 3 bases at J, leaving 6 bases unmatched. From germline, CDR1 is SGHNT and CDR2 YYREEE (reference sequence). The CDR3 runs 16 residues. The CDR3: CASSPGLAGITDTQYF. The CDR3 region has the DNA TGTGCCAGCAGCCCAGGACTAGCGGGAATTACAGATACGCAGTATTTT.

In its sample, this clone was seen once. The chain joins TRBV28 to TRBJ1-4; 7 bases map to TRBD1. Germline trimming cut 6 bases from V and 0 bases from J; bases unmatched to any gene: 4. Per germline, CDR1 MDHEN and CDR2 SYDVKM. CDR3 size: 15 residues. For the CDR3, the DNA is TGTGCCAGCAGCGCAGACAGGGCAACTAATGAAAAACTGTTTTTT. It is translated as CASSADRATNEKLFF.

A single count supports this clone. Other DNA sequences in this specimen translate into the identical CDR3. V usage is TRBV5-6 and J usage is TRBJ2-5, with a possible D match to TRBD2 (5 bases). Trimming stripped 0 bases from V and 5 bases from J, with 8 bases between. The germline CDR1 and CDR2 sequences are SGHDT and YYEEEE. This CDR3 spans 13 amino acids. CDR3 sequence reads: CASSLGGVETQYF. The CDR3 coding sequence is TGTGCCAGCAGCTTGGGGGGAGTGGAGACCCAGTACTTC.

In DNA, the CDR3 is TGTGCCAGCAGCTTGGGACAGGGGGCGTACGAGCAGTACTTC. It yields the protein CASSLGQGAYEQYF. The chain uses TRBV5-6 and TRBJ2-7; 10 bases agree with TRBD1. V shed 0 bases, J shed 4 bases, and the junction held 1 base outside the gene matches. The CDR3 totals 14 residues. The V gene's germline CDR1 is SGHDT and CDR2 YYEEEE.

The J gene is TRBJ1-1, the V gene TRBV19; weak D call: TRBD1 (6 bases). The CDR3 extends over 13 amino acids. The V and J ends lost 6 bases and 5 bases respectively, with 13 bases between them. Germline CDR1 and CDR2: LNHDA and SQIVND (reference sequence). CDR3 region: CASRAGVGTEAFF. Written as DNA, the CDR3 is TGTGCCAGTAGAGCAGGGGTGGGGACTGAAGCTTTCTTT.

The gene calls are TRBV11-2 and TRBJ2-2; TRBD2 matches at 7 bases. CDR3 length: 17 amino acids. Germline V gives CDR1 SGHAT, CDR2 FQNNGV. The V and J ends lost 6 bases and 3 bases, in that order; junction bases with no gene match: 13. CDR3 nucleotide sequence: TGTGCCAGCAGACCCCAGGCCGGGGGGTTGGACACCGGGGAGCTGTTTTTT. It translates to CASRPQAGGLDTGELFF.

The chain recombines TRBV28 with TRBJ1-1, with TRBD1 as a possible D gene (5 bases). The length of the CDR3 is 16 residues. Germline assignment: CDR1 MDHEN and CDR2 SYDVKM. Between the trimmed V and J ends, which lost 8 bases and 4 bases, there was a span of 23 bases. The CDR3 loop is CASRTRGTGGGTEAFF. The CDR3 DNA follows: TGTGCCAGCCGGACCCGGGGGACGGGGGGGGGCACTGAAGCTTTCTTT.

V and J are TRBV25-1 and TRBJ1-3, with D possibly matching TRBD1 (5 bases). V was shortened by 0 bases and J by 2 bases, with 8 bases between the two germline ends. The CDR3 extends over 15 amino acids. Germline V gene lookup returns CDR1 MGHDK and CDR2 SYGVNS. The CDR3 reads CASSEYGRAGNTIYF. The CDR3 DNA follows: TGTGCCAGCAGTGAATATGGCAGGGCTGGAAACACCATATATTTT.

The chain recombines TRBV6-5 with TRBJ1-2; no reliable D call. This CDR3 has 13 residues. Deletions cut 6 bases from V and 2 bases from J, with 10 bases between. Germline loops: CDR1 MNHEY, CDR2 SVGAGI. CDR3 coding DNA: TGTGCCAGCAGGACCCCAGCGAACTATGGCTACACCTTC. It yields the protein CASRTPANYGYTF.

The chain joins TRBV12-2 to TRBJ2-1; the D call of TRBD2 is as the table states it, not checked on the DNA. TRBV12-2 is assigned pseudogene status. This CDR3 is 8 amino acids long. CDR3 bases: TGTGCGTCCGTGGAGCAGTTCTTC. Translating it yields CASVEQFF.

This clone showed up just once. V and J are TRBV7-3 and TRBJ2-7; D gene ambiguous. Between the trimmed V and J ends, which lost 2 bases and 3 bases, there was a span of 8 bases. The CDR3 extends over 13 amino acids. Per the germline V gene, CDR1 is SGHTA and CDR2 is FQGTGA. CDR3 loop: CASSLSGYYEQYF. CDR3 DNA sequence: TGTGCCAGCAGCTTATCGGGTTACTACGAGCAGTACTTC.

With respect to this clone: The junction does not match germline at one end; this may be a read error. The chain joins TRBV5-1 to TRBJ1-3; 8 nucleotides agree with TRBD1. The CDR3 sequence is 14 residues long. The germline V gene encodes CDR1 SGHRS and CDR2 YFSETQ. CDR3 coding DNA: TGCGCCAGCAGCTTGGATGGGGCAGGGGGCTCCTTCCTTTTT. It is translated as CASSLDGAGGSFLF.

The chain is built from TRBV19 and TRBJ1-3; possibly TRBD1 for D (5 bases). This CDR3 contains 15 residues. The germline gives CDR1 LNHDA, CDR2 SQIVND (reference sequence). V was trimmed by 1 base and J by 2 bases, leaving 9 bases between them. This chain's CDR3 is CASSIAVGAGNTIYF. CDR3 DNA: TGTGCCAGTAGTATAGCGGTAGGGGCTGGAAACACCATATATTTT.

This sequence joins TRBV12-3 or TRBV12-4 and TRBJ2-7; D unclear. Trimming removed 5 bases at V and 3 bases at J, with 8 bases between. This CDR3 comprises 12 residues. The CDR3 is CASSPQDYEQYF. The CDR3 bases are TGTGCCAGCAGTCCCCAGGACTACGAGCAGTACTTC.

This clone was seen once. The V and J genes are TRBV30 and TRBJ2-7; weak D call: TRBD1 (6 bases). Trimming shortened V by 3 bases and J by 4 bases, and 19 bases separated the two germline ends. CDR1 is GTSNPN, CDR2 SVGIG, per germline (reference sequence). There are 15 residues in the CDR3. The CDR3 here is CAWRENRVYGYEQYF. The CDR3 coding sequence is TGTGCCTGGAGGGAGAACAGGGTTTACGGATACGAGCAGTACTTC.

This clone was counted once. The chain employs TRBV9 and TRBJ2-3; D might be TRBD1 (5 bases). The ends were cut back, 0 bases at V and 4 bases at J, with 12 bases in the middle. This CDR3 is built from 15 residues. Germline V gene lookup returns CDR1 SGDLS and CDR2 YYNGEE. The CDR3, as DNA: TGTGCCAGCAGCGTAGAGTCCCTAGGGGCAGATACGCAGTATTTT. Residues: CASSVESLGADTQYF.

V is TRBV12-5 and J is TRBJ1-1, with 7 bases lining up with TRBD1. The CDR3 is 14 residues long. J was trimmed by 5 bases and V by 1 base; bases with no gene match: 4. CDR1 and CDR2 from the germline V gene are LGHNT and FRNRAP. The CDR3 DNA sequence: TGTGCTAGTGGTTTGGCAGGGGGAGGAACTGAAGCTTTCTTT. Its protein is CASGLAGGGTEAFF.

The chain is built from TRBV7-3 and TRBJ2-3; TRBD2 matches 11 bases. The V and J ends lost 2 bases and 5 bases, in that order; junction bases with no gene match: 9. The CDR3 loop spans 17 amino acids. Per germline, CDR1 SGHTA and CDR2 FQGTGA. CDR3 amino acids: CASSLPRASGGKDTQYF. Written as DNA, the CDR3 is TGTGCCAGCAGCTTACCGAGGGCTAGCGGGGGGAAAGATACGCAGTATTTT.

V is TRBV29-1 and J is TRBJ2-2; TRBD1 matches at 9 bases. J was trimmed by 2 bases and V by 4 bases; bases with no gene match: 2. Germline V lookup: CDR1 SQVTM, CDR2 ANQGSEA. This CDR3 comprises 14 residues. In DNA, the CDR3 is TGCAGCGTTGTGGGACAGGGAAACACCGGGGAGCTGTTTTTT. Translating gives CSVVGQGNTGELFF.

This chain connects TRBV6-4 to TRBJ1-6; the match to TRBD1 covers 8 bases. This CDR3 has 11 amino acids. Trimming removed 9 bases from V and 12 bases from J; junction bases left unmatched: 4. CDR1 is MRHNA and CDR2 is SNTAGT in the germline V gene. CDR3 in amino acids: CARDRDGPLHF. The CDR3, as DNA: TGTGCCAGGGACAGGGACGGACCCCTCCACTTT.